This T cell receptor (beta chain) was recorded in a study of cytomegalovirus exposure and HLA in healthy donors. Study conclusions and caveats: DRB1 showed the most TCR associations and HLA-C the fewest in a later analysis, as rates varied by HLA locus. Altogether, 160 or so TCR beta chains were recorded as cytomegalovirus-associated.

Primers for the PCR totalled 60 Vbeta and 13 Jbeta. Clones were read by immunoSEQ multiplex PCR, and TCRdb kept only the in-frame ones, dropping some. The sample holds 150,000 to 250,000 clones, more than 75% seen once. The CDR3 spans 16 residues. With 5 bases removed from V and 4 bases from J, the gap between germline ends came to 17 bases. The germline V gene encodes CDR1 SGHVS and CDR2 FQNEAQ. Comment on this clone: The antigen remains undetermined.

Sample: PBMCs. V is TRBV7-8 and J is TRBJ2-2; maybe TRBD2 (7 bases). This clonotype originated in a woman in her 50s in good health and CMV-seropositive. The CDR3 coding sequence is TGTGCCAGCAGCATCATCGGGGGGCAGAGCACCGGGGAGCTGTTTTTT. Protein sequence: CASSIIGGQSTGELFF.